The 12 T cell receptor beta chains in this list originate from one sample, sequenced in a study of HIV-infected children after antiretroviral therapy interruption. Stated treatment: PENTA 11 planned treatment interruption arm or continuous ART arm. Unique molecular identifiers were included in an RNA-based 3' RACE TCR library. TCRdb analysed the 3' RACE reads with MiXCR anew, one entry per CDR3 protein. The sample gives over 15,000 distinct CDR3 sequences, roughly 3.4% of which show up once; less than 6% is in the top ten. This material consisted of CD45RA+ CD4+ T cells from PBMCs, taken from a donor given antiretroviral therapy, either interrupted or continuous. The subset was: naive CD4+ CD45RA+ CD45RO- T cells. These receptor sequences come from a child aged 2 to 17 with HIV.

The chain links TRBV20-1 to TRBJ2-7, with D hard to call. CDR1 is DFQATT, CDR2 SNEGSKA, per germline (reference sequence). Trimming stripped 4 bases from V and 3 bases from J, with 10 bases between. The CDR3 contains 12 residues. The CDR3, as DNA: TGCAGTGCTACGTCCACGGACTACGAGCAGTACTTC. It yields the protein CSATSTDYEQYF.

In the case of this clonotype: In this CDR3 the conserved last residue, phenylalanine or tryptophan, is missing, so a read error is likely. The chain carries TRBV29-1 and TRBJ1-1; TRBD1 agrees at 10 bases. This CDR3 comprises 14 residues. V was pared by 6 bases and J by 5 bases, with 9 bases of the junction left unmatched. Germline CDR1 SQVTM, CDR2 ANQGSEA. Here the CDR3 reads CSVAGTGVETEAFL. CDR3 bases: TGCAGCGTCGCCGGGACAGGGGTTGAAACTGAAGCTTTCTTA.

This clonotype counts as medium-sized (0.01 to 0.1%). This chain links TRBV28 with TRBJ2-6; 7 nucleotides line up with TRBD1. J lost 0 bases, V lost 6 bases, and 11 bases had no gene match. Germline CDR1 MDHEN, CDR2 SYDVKM. This CDR3 is 18 amino acids long. The CDR3 DNA is TGTGCCAGCAGCCCACTACCGGGACAGAGCTCTGGGGCCAACGTCCTGACTTTC. Translation: CASSPLPGQSSGANVLTF.

The sample holds many counts of this clonotype. The chain is built from TRBV29-1 and TRBJ1-1; D gene uncertain. Germline V gene data show CDR1 as SQVTM and CDR2 as ANQGSEA. Deletions cut 2 bases from V and 1 base from J, with 14 bases between. The CDR3 has 15 amino acids. In DNA form, the CDR3 reads TGCAGCGTTGAATGGTCGGTCTGGGCGAACACTGAAGCTTTCTTT. Its protein is CSVEWSVWANTEAFF. The variable domain in full, completed from reference TRBV29-1 and TRBJ1-1, reads SAVISQKPSRDICQRGTSLTIQCQVDSQVTMMFWYRQQPGQSLTLIATANQGSEATYESGFVIDKFPISRPNLTFSTLTVSNMSPEDSSIYLCSVEWSVWANTEAFFGQGTRLTVV.

This clonotype was found many times. The rearrangement uses TRBV2 and TRBJ2-3; D gene ambiguous. V shed 3 bases and J shed 2 bases, with 6 bases lying between them. The CDR3 has 13 amino acids. Germline assignment: CDR1 SNHLY and CDR2 FYNNEI. In DNA form, the CDR3 reads TGTGCCAGCAGTGATAGCATCACAGATACGCAGTATTTT. As protein: CASSDSITDTQYF.

This clonotype was found many times. The V gene is TRBV2, the J gene TRBJ2-3, with no clear D. Germline V gives CDR1 SNHLY, CDR2 FYNNEI. The length of the CDR3 is 10 residues. Trimming removed 6 bases at V and 4 bases at J, with 2 bases between. The CDR3 here is CASSPDTQYF. For the CDR3, the DNA is TGTGCCAGCAGCCCAGATACGCAGTATTTT.

This clonotype was found many times. This rearrangement joins TRBV5-1 to TRBJ1-1, with D uncertain. Deletions cut 0 bases from V and 2 bases from J, with 8 bases between. CDR3 length: 14 amino acids. The germline CDR1 and CDR2 sequences are SGHRS and YFSETQ. CDR3 protein: CASSLGGRNTEAFF. Written as DNA, the CDR3 is TGCGCCAGCAGCTTGGGCGGCAGAAACACTGAAGCTTTCTTT.

This clonotype was observed many times. Its ends do not fully match the called genes, so a read error is possible. CDR3 DNA: TGTGCCAGCAGTCCGGGACAGGGGAACGAAAGATTATTTTTC. Residues: CASSPGQGNERLFF. The chain has TRBV23-1 and TRBJ1-4; 10 nucleotides agree with TRBD1. TRBV23-1 carries the ORF label, with uncertain function. The CDR3 has 14 amino acids.

This clonotype was observed many times. The chain couples TRBV11-2 to TRBJ1-6, with D perhaps matching TRBD1 (6 bases). Trimming stripped 2 bases from V and 7 bases from J, with 15 bases between. The CDR3 loop spans 16 amino acids. The germline gives CDR1 SGHAT, CDR2 FQNNGV. The CDR3 coding sequence is TGTGCCAGCAGCTTATCTCCCCGGGGGCTAAATTCACCCCTCCACTTT. It translates to CASSLSPRGLNSPLHF. Full variable domain (missing parts from reference TRBV11-2 and TRBJ1-6): EAGVAQSPRYKIIEKRQSVAFWCNPISGHATLYWYQQILGQGPKLLIQFQNNGVVDDSQLPKDRFSAERLKGVDSTLKIQPAKLEDSAVYLCASSLSPRGLNSPLHFGNGTRLTVT.

Many counts were recorded for this clonotype. The CDR3 end shows no conserved phenylalanine or tryptophan, and so a read error is likely. This chain joins TRBV29-1 and TRBJ2-1, with 8 bases matching TRBD2. Germline V gene sequence: CDR1 SQVTM, CDR2 ANQGSEA. This CDR3 comprises 20 residues. J gave up 0 bases and V 6 bases, and 22 bases lay outside the gene matches. The CDR3 here is CSVSKVQPGGFPSSYNEQFI. Written as DNA, the CDR3 is TGCAGCGTCTCCAAAGTACAACCGGGGGGGTTCCCAAGCTCCTACAATGAGCAGTTCATC.

This clonotype is medium-sized in the sample. The J gene is TRBJ1-1, the V gene TRBV19; weak D call: TRBD1 (6 bases). Trimming stripped 1 base from V and 10 bases from J, with 10 bases between. Germline CDR1 reads LNHDA; CDR2 reads SQIVND (reference sequence). The CDR3 length is 12 residues. DNA of the CDR3: TGTGCCAGTAGTATAGGTTCGGGGGCAGCTTTCTTT. Protein product: CASSIGSGAAFF.

This clonotype has ten or more counts. The chain couples TRBV28 to TRBJ1-2, with D uncertain. CDR3 length equals 11 residues. V was cut by 3 bases and J by 2 bases, with 1 base left in between. Germline V gene data show CDR1 as MDHEN and CDR2 as SYDVKM. The CDR3 DNA sequence: TGTGCCAGCAGTTTGAACTATGGCTACACCTTC. Translating it yields CASSLNYGYTF.